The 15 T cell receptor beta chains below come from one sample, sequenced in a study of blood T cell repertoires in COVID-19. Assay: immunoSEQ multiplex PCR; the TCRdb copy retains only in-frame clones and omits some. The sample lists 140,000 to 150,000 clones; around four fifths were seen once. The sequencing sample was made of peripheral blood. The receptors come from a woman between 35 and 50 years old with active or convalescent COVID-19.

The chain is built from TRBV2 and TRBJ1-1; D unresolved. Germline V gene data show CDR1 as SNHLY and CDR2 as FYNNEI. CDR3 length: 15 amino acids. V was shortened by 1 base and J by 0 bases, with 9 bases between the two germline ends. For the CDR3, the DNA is TGTGCCAGCAGTGAAGAGGCGGTCATGAACACTGAAGCTTTCTTT. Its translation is CASSEEAVMNTEAFF.

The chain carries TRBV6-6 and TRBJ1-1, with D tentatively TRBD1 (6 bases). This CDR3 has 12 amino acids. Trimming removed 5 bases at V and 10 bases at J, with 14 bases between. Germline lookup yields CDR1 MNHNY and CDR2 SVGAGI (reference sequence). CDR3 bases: TGTGCCAGCAGTCCCGAGACAGGCAGAGCTTTCTTT. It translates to CASSPETGRAFF.

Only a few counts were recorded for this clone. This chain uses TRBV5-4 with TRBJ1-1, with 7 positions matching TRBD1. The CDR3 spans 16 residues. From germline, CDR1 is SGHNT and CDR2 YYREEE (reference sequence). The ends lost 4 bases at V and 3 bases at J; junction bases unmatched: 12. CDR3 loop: CASSPNYYRGHTEAFF. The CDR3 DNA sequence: TGTGCCAGCAGCCCTAACTACTACAGGGGCCACACTGAAGCTTTCTTT.

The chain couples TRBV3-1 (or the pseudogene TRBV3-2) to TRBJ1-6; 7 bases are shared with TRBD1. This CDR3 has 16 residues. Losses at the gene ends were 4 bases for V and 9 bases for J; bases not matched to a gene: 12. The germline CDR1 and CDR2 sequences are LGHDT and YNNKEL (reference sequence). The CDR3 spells CASSPRQGGMLSPLHF. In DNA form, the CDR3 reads TGTGCCAGCAGCCCCCGACAGGGAGGTATGCTTTCACCCCTCCACTTT.

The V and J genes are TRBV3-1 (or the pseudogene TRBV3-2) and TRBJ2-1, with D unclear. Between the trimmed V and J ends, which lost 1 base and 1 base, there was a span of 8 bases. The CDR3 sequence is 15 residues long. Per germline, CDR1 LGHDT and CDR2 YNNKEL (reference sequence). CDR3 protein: CASSQGLGSYNEQFF. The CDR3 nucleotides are TGTGCCAGCAGCCAAGGCCTCGGGTCCTACAATGAGCAGTTCTTC.

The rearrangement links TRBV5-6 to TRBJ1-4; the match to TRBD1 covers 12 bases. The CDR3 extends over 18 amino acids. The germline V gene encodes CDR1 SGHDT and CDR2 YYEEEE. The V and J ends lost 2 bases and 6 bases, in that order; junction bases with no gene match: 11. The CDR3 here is CASSFVGQGAGRDEKLFF. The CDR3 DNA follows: TGTGCCAGCAGCTTCGTGGGACAGGGGGCAGGCCGAGATGAAAAACTGTTTTTT.

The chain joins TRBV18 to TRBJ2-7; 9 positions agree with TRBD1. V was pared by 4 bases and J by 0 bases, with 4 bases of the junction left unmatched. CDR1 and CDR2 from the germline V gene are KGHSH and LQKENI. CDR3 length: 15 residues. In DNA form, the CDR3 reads TGTGCCAGCTCACGAGGGACAGGGTCCTCCTACGAGCAGTACTTC. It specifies CASSRGTGSSYEQYF.

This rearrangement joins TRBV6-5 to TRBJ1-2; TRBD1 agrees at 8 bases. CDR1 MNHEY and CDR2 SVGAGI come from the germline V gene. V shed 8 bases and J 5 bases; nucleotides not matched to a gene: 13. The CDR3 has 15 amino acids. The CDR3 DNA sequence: TGTGCCAGCCTGGAATCTCGGACAGGGAGGTATGGCTACACCTTC. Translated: CASLESRTGRYGYTF.

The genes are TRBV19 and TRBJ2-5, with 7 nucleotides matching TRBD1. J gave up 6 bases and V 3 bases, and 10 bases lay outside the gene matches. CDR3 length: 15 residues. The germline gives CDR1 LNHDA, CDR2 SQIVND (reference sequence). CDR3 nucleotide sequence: TGTGCCAGTAGTATCGCCGGGACAGCTAGGAAGACCCAGTACTTC. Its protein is CASSIAGTARKTQYF.

CDR3 coding DNA: TGTGCCAGCAGCGTAGAGGGACTAGCGGAGGGGGAGCAGTTCTTC. This codes for CASSVEGLAEGEQFF. The V and J genes are TRBV9 and TRBJ2-1; 11 positions agree with TRBD2. V was clipped by 0 bases and J by 10 bases; unmatched bases: 6. CDR3 size: 15 residues. Per the germline V gene, CDR1 is SGDLS and CDR2 is YYNGEE.

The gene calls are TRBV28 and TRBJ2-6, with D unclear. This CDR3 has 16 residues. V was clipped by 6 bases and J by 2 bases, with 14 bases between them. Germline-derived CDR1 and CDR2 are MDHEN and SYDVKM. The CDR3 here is CASRAPWATGANVLTF. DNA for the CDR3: TGTGCCAGCAGGGCCCCCTGGGCGACTGGGGCCAACGTCCTGACTTTC.

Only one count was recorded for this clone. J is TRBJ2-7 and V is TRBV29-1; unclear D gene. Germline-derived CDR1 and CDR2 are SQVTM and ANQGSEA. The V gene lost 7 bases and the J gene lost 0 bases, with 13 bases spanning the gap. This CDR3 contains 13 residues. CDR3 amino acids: CSAVSLDSYEQYF. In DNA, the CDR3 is TGCAGCGCTGTATCACTTGACTCCTACGAGCAGTACTTC.

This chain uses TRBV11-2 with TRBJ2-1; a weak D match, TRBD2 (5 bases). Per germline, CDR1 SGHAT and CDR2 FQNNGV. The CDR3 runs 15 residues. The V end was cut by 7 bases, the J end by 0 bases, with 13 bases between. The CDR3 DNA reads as TGTGCCAGCACCCTAGCTGCGAGCTCCTACAATGAGCAGTTCTTC. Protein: CASTLAASSYNEQFF.

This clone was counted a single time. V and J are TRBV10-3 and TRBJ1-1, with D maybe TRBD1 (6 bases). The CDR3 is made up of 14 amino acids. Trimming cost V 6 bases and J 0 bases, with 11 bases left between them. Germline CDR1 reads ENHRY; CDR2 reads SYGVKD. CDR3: CAIRGDTMNTEAFF. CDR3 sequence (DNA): TGTGCCATCAGGGGGGACACTATGAACACTGAAGCTTTCTTT.

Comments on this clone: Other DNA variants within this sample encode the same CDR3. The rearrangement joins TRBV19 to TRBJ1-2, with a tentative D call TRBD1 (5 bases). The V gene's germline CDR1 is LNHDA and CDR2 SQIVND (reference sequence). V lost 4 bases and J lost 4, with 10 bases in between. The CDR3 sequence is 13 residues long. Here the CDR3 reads CASSRAGLYGYTF. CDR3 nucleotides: TGTGCCAGTAGTAGGGCAGGGCTCTATGGCTACACCTTC.